These 19 T cell receptor beta chains share one sample of origin, sequenced in a study of cytomegalovirus exposure and HLA in healthy donors (dated by TCRdb to 2015 to 2018). Receptor amplification or capture employed the immunoSEQ multiplex PCR assay. For the multiplex PCR, a mixture combining 60 forward primers for TCR Vbeta segments and 13 reverse primers for TCR Jbeta segments was used. This is the immuneACCESS table as TCRdb keeps it, with only in-frame sequences that have V and J called. A part of the clones is gone; compared with another copy, unresolved V genes explain less than half, and the rest is unexplained. The sample has 90,000 to 150,000 clones on record, approximately 80% of them singletons. The ten largest clones add up to 4.9% of the sample. Material: PBMCs. These receptors were collected from a man aged 50 to 59 in good health and CMV-seropositive.

The chain uses TRBV30 and TRBJ1-5; unclear D gene. Germline-derived CDR1 and CDR2 are GTSNPN and SVGIG (reference sequence). V was pared by 3 bases and J by 2 bases, with 8 bases between. This CDR3 region has 13 residues. The CDR3 DNA reads TGTGCCTGGAGCCTAACAGGCAATCAGCCCCAGCATTTT. As protein: CAWSLTGNQPQHF. Full variable domain (rest looked up from reference TRBV30 and TRBJ1-5): SQTIHQWPATLVQPVGSPLSLECTVEGTSNPNLYWYRQAAGRGLQLLFYSVGIGQISSEVPQNLSASRPQDRQFILSSKKLLLSDSGFYLCAWSLTGNQPQHFGDGTRLSIL.

This clone was picked up one time. The chain joins TRBV27 to TRBJ1-1; perhaps TRBD1 as D (5 bases). Trimming took off 1 base at V and 6 bases at J, with 12 bases between the two ends. CDR3 length: 14 amino acids. Per the germline V gene, CDR1 is MNHEY and CDR2 is SMNVEV (reference sequence). The CDR3 loop reads CASSLFGGSAEAFF. The CDR3 region has the DNA TGTGCCAGCAGTTTATTCGGGGGGTCGGCTGAAGCTTTCTTT.

The chain links TRBV7-2 to TRBJ1-6; 8 bases are a match to TRBD1. The trim removed 1 base at V and 7 bases at J, leaving 3 bases unmatched. CDR1 is SGHTA, CDR2 FQGNSA, per germline. CDR3 length: 15 residues. CDR3 sequence (DNA): TGTGCCAGCAGCTTAGAACAGGGGGTAAATTCACCCCTCCACTTT. Protein sequence: CASSLEQGVNSPLHF.

The chain couples TRBV6-6 to TRBJ2-1, with TRBD1 matching over 7 bases. Germline V gene sequence: CDR1 MNHNY, CDR2 SVGAGI (reference sequence). The CDR3 sequence is 16 residues long. The junction had 5 bases not matched to a gene; V was cut back by 2 bases and J by 1 base. The CDR3 is CASSYGQGVSYNEQFF. The DNA for the CDR3 is TGTGCCAGCAGTTACGGGCAGGGGGTTTCCTACAATGAGCAGTTCTTC.

The chain recombines TRBV6-1 with TRBJ2-7; a possible D gene is TRBD2 (6 bases). The CDR3 length is 14 residues. With 1 base removed from V and 9 bases from J, the gap between germline ends came to 16 bases. Germline lookup yields CDR1 MNHNS and CDR2 SASEGT. This chain's CDR3 is CASSEGSGGTRQYF. The CDR3 DNA follows: TGTGCCAGCAGTGAAGGGAGTGGGGGGACGAGGCAGTACTTC.

V gene TRBV9 combines with J gene TRBJ1-1, with 11 bases that match TRBD1. V dropped 3 bases and J dropped 0; count of bases not matched to a gene: 4. The CDR3 length is 16 residues. Germline V gives CDR1 SGDLS, CDR2 YYNGEE. The CDR3 sequence: CASSADRGPVNTEAFF. CDR3 nucleotide sequence: TGTGCCAGCAGCGCGGACAGGGGGCCTGTGAACACTGAAGCTTTCTTT. Full variable domain (outside the CDR3, taken from reference TRBV9 and TRBJ1-1): DSGVTQTPKHLITATGQRVTLRCSPRSGDLSVYWYQQSLDQGLQFLIQYYNGEERAKGNILERFSAQQFPDLHSELNLSSLELGDSALYFCASSADRGPVNTEAFFGQGTRLTVV.

This clone appeared once. DNA of the CDR3: TGTGCCAGCAGTGAAGCGGCGGGAGGGGGGAGCTCCTACAATGAGCAGTTCTTC. Residues: CASSEAAGGGSSYNEQFF. The gene calls are TRBV6-1 and TRBJ2-1, with 9 bases aligning to TRBD2. Germline V lookup: CDR1 MNHNS, CDR2 SASEGT. There are 18 residues in the CDR3. Trimming took 0 bases from V and 0 from J; bases not matched to a gene: 6.

As DNA, the CDR3 is TGTGCCAGCTCACCCCTCAGAATGGGGAGAGGAGAGGAGACCCAGTACTTC. Translation gives CASSPLRMGRGEETQYF. The chain employs TRBV18 and TRBJ2-5, with D tentatively TRBD2 (5 bases). The CDR3 extends over 17 amino acids. Germline CDR1 reads KGHSH; CDR2 reads LQKENI. V was cut by 3 bases and J by 5 bases, with 22 bases left in between.

The rearrangement uses TRBV9 and TRBJ1-4; no definite D call. This CDR3 comprises 15 residues. CDR1 is SGDLS, CDR2 YYNGEE, per germline. Between the trimmed V and J ends, which lost 0 bases and 8 bases, there was a span of 14 bases. The CDR3, as DNA: TGTGCCAGCAGCGTAGGCGGCGGAGATCGGGAAAAACTGTTTTTT. As protein: CASSVGGGDREKLFF.

V gene TRBV5-1 combines with J gene TRBJ2-7; the D gene is possibly TRBD2 (6 bases). CDR3 length: 15 amino acids. Germline lookup yields CDR1 SGHRS and CDR2 YFSETQ. The V gene lost 0 bases and the J gene lost 5 bases, with 15 bases spanning the gap. DNA for the CDR3: TGCGCCAGCAGCTTGGAAGGAGGGGTGGGACACGAGCAGTACTTC. It translates to CASSLEGGVGHEQYF.

The chain is built from TRBV18 and TRBJ1-4; a weak D match, TRBD1 (6 bases). This CDR3 has 15 amino acids. Germline assignment: CDR1 KGHSH and CDR2 LQKENI. Trimming stripped 0 bases from V and 3 bases from J, with 8 bases between. As DNA, the CDR3 is TGTGCCAGCTCACCACCAGGGGGAGCTAATGAAAAACTGTTTTTT. Its protein product is CASSPPGGANEKLFF.

This clone appeared a few times. The chain carries TRBV6-5 and TRBJ1-1, with D unclear. The CDR3 covers 13 residues. The germline V and J ends were trimmed by 2 bases and 2 bases, with 6 bases remaining between them. Germline CDR1 is MNHEY and CDR2 is SVGAGI. Here the CDR3 reads CASSYTVNTEAFF. CDR3 coding DNA: TGTGCCAGCAGTTACACAGTAAACACTGAAGCTTTCTTT.

CDR3 DNA: TGTGCCAGCAGCTTCCCCACAGGGGGCGCTGGGGCCAACGTCCTGACTTTC. Its translation: CASSFPTGGAGANVLTF. The chain couples TRBV7-8 to TRBJ2-6, with 9 bases matching TRBD1. Trimming at V came to 3 bases and at J to 2 bases, leaving 5 bases not matched to a gene. Germline CDR1 and CDR2: SGHVS and FQNEAQ. There are 17 residues in the CDR3. The full variable domain, in which reference TRBV7-8 and TRBJ2-6 provide the parts outside the CDR3, is GAGVSQSPRYKVAKRGQDVALRCDPISGHVSLFWYQQALGQGPEFLTYFQNEAQLDKSGLPSDRFFAERPEGSVSTLKIQRTQQEDSAVYLCASSFPTGGAGANVLTFGAGSRLTVL.

This clone was seen only once. The chain combines TRBV18 with TRBJ1-1, with D perhaps matching TRBD1 (5 bases). CDR3 size: 18 residues. V was trimmed by 3 bases and J by 1 base, leaving 21 bases between them. The germline V gene has CDR1 KGHSH and CDR2 LQKENI. Here the CDR3 DNA reads TGTGCCAGCTCACCGCGGACCCTTTCAGGGAATGCGAACACTGAAGCTTTCTTT. It encodes CASSPRTLSGNANTEAFF. The full variable domain, with the rest looked up from reference TRBV18 and TRBJ1-1, is NAGVMQNPRHLVRRRGQEARLRCSPMKGHSHVYWYRQLPEEGLKFMVYLQKENIIDESGMPKERFSAEFPKEGPSILRIQQVVRGDSAAYFCASSPRTLSGNANTEAFFGQGTRLTVV.

V and J are TRBV30 and TRBJ1-2, with TRBD1 identical over 10 bases. Trimming cost V 1 base and J 2 bases; bases outside gene matches: 10. The CDR3 length is 17 residues. The germline CDR1 and CDR2 sequences are GTSNPN and SVGIG (reference sequence). CDR3 loop: CAWSATRGQGENYGYTF. DNA for the CDR3: TGTGCCTGGAGTGCAACAAGAGGACAGGGGGAAAACTATGGCTACACCTTC.

The rearrangement links TRBV7-2 to TRBJ2-2; unclear D gene. The ends were cut back, 5 bases at V and 5 bases at J, with 6 bases in the middle. Per the germline V gene, CDR1 is SGHTA and CDR2 is FQGNSA. The CDR3 runs 12 residues. This chain's CDR3 is CASSLRTGELFF. As DNA, the CDR3 is TGTGCCAGCAGCCTTAGAACCGGGGAGCTGTTTTTT. The full variable domain, its missing parts supplied by reference TRBV7-2 and TRBJ2-2, is GAGVSQSPSNKVTEKGKDVELRCDPISGHTALYWYRQSLGQGLEFLIYFQGNSAPDKSGLPSDRFSAERTGGSVSTLTIQRTQQEDSAVYLCASSLRTGELFFGEGSRLTVL.

Here the CDR3 DNA reads TGTGCCAGTACCCTGTCTGGGGGCATTATGAATGAGCAGTTCTTC. It codes for CASTLSGGIMNEQFF. The chain couples TRBV19 to TRBJ2-1; weak D call: TRBD1 (6 bases). Trimming shortened V by 7 bases and J by 7 bases, and 20 bases separated the two germline ends. The V gene's germline CDR1 is LNHDA and CDR2 SQIVND (reference sequence). The CDR3 runs 15 residues.

This sequence joins TRBV7-3 and TRBJ2-3, with D perhaps TRBD2 (7 bases). Looked up from germline, CDR1 is SGHTA and CDR2 is FQGTGA. The CDR3 extends over 15 amino acids. The V end lost 8 bases, the J end lost 2 bases, and 17 bases lay between the germline ends. CDR3 loop: CASGGDKSDTDTQYF. The DNA for the CDR3 is TGTGCCAGCGGGGGGGACAAAAGCGACACAGATACGCAGTATTTT.

The chain links TRBV6-1 to TRBJ1-4; 9 bases line up with TRBD1. The CDR3 has 15 residues. The ends lost 2 bases at V and 8 bases at J; junction bases unmatched: 6. The germline gives CDR1 MNHNS, CDR2 SASEGT. CDR3 bases: TGTGCCAGCAGTGAATCGGGGACAGGGACGGAAAAACTGTTTTTT. This codes for CASSESGTGTEKLFF.